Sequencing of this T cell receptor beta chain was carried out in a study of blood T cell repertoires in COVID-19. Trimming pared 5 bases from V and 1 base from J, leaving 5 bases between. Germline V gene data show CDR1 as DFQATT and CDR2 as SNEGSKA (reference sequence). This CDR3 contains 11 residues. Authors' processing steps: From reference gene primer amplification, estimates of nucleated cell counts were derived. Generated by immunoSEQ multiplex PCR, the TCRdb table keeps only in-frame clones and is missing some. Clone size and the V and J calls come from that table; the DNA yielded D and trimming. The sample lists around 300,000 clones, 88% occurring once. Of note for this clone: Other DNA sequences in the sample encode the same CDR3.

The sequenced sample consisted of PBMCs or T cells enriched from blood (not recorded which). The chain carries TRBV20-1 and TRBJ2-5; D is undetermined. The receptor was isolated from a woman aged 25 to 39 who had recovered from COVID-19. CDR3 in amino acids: CSAPFQETQYF. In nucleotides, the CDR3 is TGCAGTGCTCCCTTCCAAGAGACCCAGTACTTC.